Listed below are T cell receptor beta chains from one sample, sequenced in a study of T cell changes during pregnancy in multiple sclerosis. TCRdb's copy holds only in-frame clones and misses some; the assay was immunoSEQ multiplex PCR. The sample lists about 68,000 clones, under 95% occurring once. This specimen was peripheral blood, taken in the second trimester of pregnancy. These receptors all come from a female donor in good health, enrolled as a control in a pregnancy study. Each CDR3 is given with its conserved first and last residue. The D gene is left open where the match is weak. A row's size may be missing; if present it is once, few, many or a size class.

clone size,D gene,V gene,J gene,CDR3 protein,CDR3 DNA
-,-,TRBV15,TRBJ2-1,CATSGPDWAASYNEQFF,TGTGCCACTTCAGGCCCTGATTGGGCAGCCTCCTACAATGAGCAGTTCTTC
-,-,TRBV19,TRBJ2-7,CASSTAPTAYEQYF,TGTGCCAGTAGTACGGCCCCGACAGCCTACGAGCAGTACTTC
-,-,TRBV27,TRBJ1-2,CASSLLQGPPEGYTF,TGTGCCAGCAGTTTATTACAGGGTCCCCCCGAAGGCTACACCTTC
-,TRBD1,TRBV11-3,TRBJ2-2,CASSLEQGAGGELFF,TGTGCCAGCAGCTTAGAACAGGGGGCCGGCGGGGAGCTGTTTTTT
-,-,TRBV9,TRBJ2-3,CASSLRAPLTDTQYF,TGTGCCAGCAGCCTGCGGGCCCCGCTCACAGATACGCAGTATTTT
-,-,TRBV6-5,TRBJ1-5,CASRGRVGQPQHF,TGTGCCAGCAGAGGCAGGGTAGGTCAGCCCCAGCATTTT
once,-,TRBV30,TRBJ2-7,CAWSLVAEQYF,TGTGCCTGGAGTTTGGTAGCCGAGCAGTACTTC
many,TRBD2,TRBV10-3,TRBJ2-2,CAIRTGEGHTGELFF,TGTGCCATCAGGACGGGGGAGGGCCACACCGGGGAGCTGTTTTTT
-,-,TRBV5-8,TRBJ1-5,CASSPSAGYQPQHF,TGTGCCAGCAGCCCTTCGGCAGGGTACCAGCCCCAGCATTTT
-,-,TRBV14,TRBJ2-7,CASSRGLGGGGEQYF,TGTGCCAGCAGCCGGGGACTCGGGGGAGGAGGCGAGCAGTACTTC
-,TRBD2,TRBV5-4,TRBJ2-2,CASSSAGGGTGELFF,TGTGCCAGCAGTTCAGCGGGAGGGGGAACCGGGGAGCTGTTTTTT
few,-,TRBV7-2,TRBJ1-1,CASSPILAHMDTEAFF,TGTGCCAGCAGCCCAATCTTGGCCCATATGGACACTGAAGCTTTCTTT
-,TRBD1,TRBV28,TRBJ1-4,CASSLTTGWEKLFF,TGTGCCAGCAGTTTAACGACAGGGTGGGAAAAACTGTTTTTT
-,TRBD1,TRBV5-1,TRBJ1-3,CASSQPGQGSGNTIYF,TGCGCCAGCAGCCAGCCGGGACAGGGCTCTGGAAACACCATATATTTT
once,-,TRBV30,TRBJ1-6,CACHPRGNSYNSPLHF,TGTGCCTGCCACCCGAGGGGGAACTCCTATAATTCACCCCTCCACTTT
-,-,TRBV11-3,TRBJ1-1,CASSQSRTLNTEAFF,TGTGCCAGCAGCCAATCCAGGACACTGAACACTGAAGCTTTCTTT
-,-,TRBV2,TRBJ2-4,CASSAPNIQYF,TGTGCCAGCAGTGCTCCGAACATTCAGTACTTC
-,TRBD1,TRBV6-5,TRBJ2-7,CASSQAYRGEVQYF,TGTGCCAGCAGTCAGGCCTACAGGGGGGAAGTGCAGTACTTC
-,-,TRBV5-1,TRBJ2-7,CASRKSQWEQYF,TGCGCCAGCAGAAAATCGCAGTGGGAGCAGTACTTC
-,TRBD1,TRBV7-8,TRBJ1-1,CASSPYRTGDPEAFF,TGTGCCAGCAGCCCCTACCGGACAGGAGATCCTGAAGCTTTCTTT
-,-,TRBV5-1,TRBJ1-2,CASSLGGTGFLNGYTF,TGCGCCAGCAGCTTGGGGGGAACAGGGTTCCTTAATGGCTACACCTTC
-,-,TRBV7-3,TRBJ2-5,CASSFGTDERETQYF,TGTGCCAGCAGCTTCGGGACTGATGAAAGAGAGACCCAGTACTTC
-,TRBD2,TRBV7-3,TRBJ2-1,CASSSTLAGTFNEQFF,TGTGCCAGCAGCTCAACTCTAGCGGGAACTTTCAATGAGCAGTTCTTC
-,-,TRBV7-9,TRBJ2-6,CASSLVDTGANVLTF,TGTGCCAGCAGCTTAGTGGACACTGGGGCCAACGTCCTGACTTTC
-,-,TRBV30,TRBJ2-2,CAWRPTVTGELFF,TGTGCCTGGAGGCCCACGGTCACCGGGGAGCTGTTTTTT
once,-,TRBV2,TRBJ1-1,CASSEGLGQGGLF,TGTGCCAGCAGTGAAGGTTTGGGGCAAGGCGGTCTCTTT
-,-,TRBV9,TRBJ2-3,CASSVGITSTDTQYF,TGTGCCAGCAGCGTAGGAATTACTAGCACAGATACGCAGTATTTT
-,-,TRBV4-1,TRBJ2-1,CASSQDLRRDSYNEQFF,TGCGCCAGCAGCCAAGATTTGAGGCGGGACTCCTACAATGAGCAATTCTTC
-,-,TRBV4-2,TRBJ2-3,CASSPVRVSTDTQYF,TGTGCCAGCAGCCCTGTCAGGGTAAGCACAGATACGCAGTATTTT
-,TRBD2,TRBV4-1,TRBJ2-2,CASSQVVVAGTGELFF,TGCGCCAGCAGCCAAGTCGTTGTAGCGGGTACCGGGGAGCTGTTTTTT
-,-,TRBV28,TRBJ1-1,CASSLLAGEAFF,TGTGCCAGCAGTTTATTGGCGGGGGAAGCTTTCTTT
-,-,TRBV2,TRBJ2-1,CASSLLSEQFF,TGTGCCAGCAGCCTTCTCAGTGAGCAGTTCTTC
once,-,TRBV27,TRBJ2-7,CASSLKRGGYEQYF,TGTGCCAGCAGTTTGAAAAGGGGTGGGTACGAGCAGTACTTC
-,-,TRBV5-1,TRBJ2-5,CASSLQSVQETQYF,TGCGCCAGCAGCTTGCAGTCAGTTCAAGAGACCCAGTACTTC
-,TRBD1,TRBV9,TRBJ1-2,CASSKIDRGGDGYTF,TGTGCCAGCAGCAAAATCGACAGGGGAGGGGATGGCTACACCTTC
-,TRBD1,TRBV2,TRBJ1-6,CASKGQGSGNSPLHF,TGTGCCAGCAAAGGACAGGGGAGTGGGAATTCACCCCTCCACTTT
-,-,TRBV19,TRBJ1-2,CASRTGIAGYTF,TGTGCCAGTAGAACGGGGATCGCAGGCTACACCTTC
-,-,TRBV5-4,TRBJ2-7,CASSLTSTNDEQYF,TGTGCCAGCAGCTTGACTTCCACGAATGACGAGCAGTACTTC
-,TRBD2,TRBV2,TRBJ2-5,CASSVGSGVNGETQYF,TGTGCCAGCAGTGTTGGTAGCGGGGTGAACGGAGAGACCCAGTACTTC
-,TRBD2,TRBV28,TRBJ2-2,CASSSISGAGELFF,TGTGCCAGCAGTTCCATCAGCGGGGCCGGGGAGCTGTTTTTT
-,-,TRBV9,TRBJ2-6,CASSVDPGTLGFGANVLTF,TGTGCCAGCAGCGTAGATCCCGGGACACTTGGCTTTGGGGCCAACGTCCTGACTTTC
once,-,TRBV2,TRBJ1-1,CASSEIGGRGWNFTNTEAFF,TGTGCCAGCAGTGAAATCGGGGGGCGCGGGTGGAATTTTACGAACACTGAAGCTTTCTTT
-,-,TRBV5-4,TRBJ2-3,CASRTLRRGTDTQYF,TGTGCCAGCAGGACCCTAAGGAGGGGCACAGATACGCAGTATTTT
-,-,TRBV6-5,TRBJ2-3,CASSQDYSTDTQYF,TGTGCCAGCAGTCAGGACTACTCCACAGATACGCAGTATTTT
once,TRBD1,TRBV30,TRBJ1-3,CAWSGQGPGNTIYF,TGTGCCTGGAGTGGACAGGGCCCAGGAAACACCATATATTTT
-,TRBD2,TRBV14,TRBJ2-7,CASSPSGRISPQYEQYF,TGTGCCAGCAGCCCGAGCGGGAGAATATCCCCCCAATACGAGCAGTACTTC
-,TRBD1,TRBV4-1,TRBJ2-3,CASSQTGGVNTQYF,TGCGCCAGCAGCCAAACAGGGGGCGTGAATACGCAGTATTTT
-,-,TRBV9,TRBJ1-1,CASSVGGLGLMNTEAFF,TGTGCCAGCAGCGTGGGGGGTTTGGGGTTAATGAACACTGAAGCTTTCTTT
-,TRBD2,TRBV30,TRBJ2-2,CAWRGGGDTGELFF,TGTGCCTGGCGGGGGGGTGGGGACACCGGGGAGCTGTTTTTT
few,TRBD2,TRBV6-4,TRBJ2-6,CASSEVGGAGANVLTF,TGTGCCAGCAGTGAAGTTGGGGGGGCTGGGGCCAACGTCCTGACTTTC
-,-,TRBV28,TRBJ2-7,CASTIQGDEQYF,TGTGCCAGCACCATCCAGGGTGACGAGCAGTACTTC
-,TRBD2,TRBV28,TRBJ2-1,CASSHSGDRNEQFF,TGTGCCAGCAGTCATAGCGGGGACCGCAATGAGCAGTTCTTC